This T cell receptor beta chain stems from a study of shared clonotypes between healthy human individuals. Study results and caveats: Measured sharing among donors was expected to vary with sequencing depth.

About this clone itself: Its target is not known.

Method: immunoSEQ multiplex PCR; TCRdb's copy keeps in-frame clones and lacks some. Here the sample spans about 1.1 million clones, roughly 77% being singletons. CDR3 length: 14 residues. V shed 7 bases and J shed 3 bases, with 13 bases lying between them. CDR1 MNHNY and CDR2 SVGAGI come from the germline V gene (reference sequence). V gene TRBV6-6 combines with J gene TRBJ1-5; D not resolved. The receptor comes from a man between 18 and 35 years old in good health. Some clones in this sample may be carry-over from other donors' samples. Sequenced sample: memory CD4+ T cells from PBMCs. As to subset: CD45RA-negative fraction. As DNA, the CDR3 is TGTGCCAGCACCGCGGCGAGCCTCAATCAGCCCCAGCATTTT. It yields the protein CASTAASLNQPQHF.